The next 32 T cell receptor beta chains were all read from a single sample in a study of T cells in localized non-small cell lung cancer. Method: immunoSEQ multiplex PCR; TCRdb's copy keeps in-frame clones and lacks some. This sample carries approximately 45,000 clones, around 81% of them seen once, and the ten largest clones take roughly 17%. The source was peripheral blood mononuclear cells, collected before any cancer treatment. The receptors here all came from a man aged 40 to 70 with stage III lung adenocarcinoma.

The chain links TRBV7-9 to TRBJ2-2; 8 bases line up with TRBD2. The CDR3 is 18 residues long. Germline CDR1 is SEHNR and CDR2 is FQNEAQ (reference sequence). Germline trimming cut 1 base from V and 5 bases from J; bases unmatched to any gene: 12. DNA of the CDR3: TGTGCCAGCAGCTTAGAGGGATTCCGGGGGGGCAAGACCGGGGAGCTGTTTTTT. Translating it yields CASSLEGFRGGKTGELFF.

This clone has only one observation. This sequence joins TRBV10-3 and TRBJ2-3, with D hard to call. This CDR3 contains 16 residues. Germline CDR1 reads ENHRY; CDR2 reads SYGVKD. The V end lost 0 bases, the J end lost 2 bases, and 12 bases lay between the germline ends. The DNA for the CDR3 is TGTGCCATCAGTGAGTCGACATCAGCGAACACAGATACGCAGTATTTT. Amino acid sequence: CAISESTSANTDTQYF.

V is TRBV27 and J is TRBJ2-1; D perhaps matches TRBD1 (5 bases). Looked up from germline, CDR1 is MNHEY and CDR2 is SMNVEV (reference sequence). This CDR3 is 13 amino acids long. V was pared by 6 bases and J by 5 bases, with 11 bases between. Here the CDR3 DNA reads TGTGCCAGCAGCCACCAGGGCGACAATGAGCAGTTCTTC. It specifies CASSHQGDNEQFF.

This clone occurred a few times. The chain links TRBV5-5 to TRBJ1-1; D gene uncertain. Germline V gene lookup returns CDR1 SGHKS and CDR2 YYEKEE (reference sequence). V was pared by 0 bases and J by 5 bases, with 8 bases between. There are 13 residues in the CDR3. CDR3 sequence reads: CASSLGRGTEAFF. CDR3 nucleotide sequence: TGTGCCAGCAGCTTGGGCCGGGGAACTGAAGCTTTCTTT.

CDR3 DNA sequence: TGTGCCAGCAGTGGCGGGGACAGGGTTAACTATGGCTACACCTTC. Translation: CASSGGDRVNYGYTF. The V call is TRBV6-5, the J call TRBJ1-2; 9 bases align to TRBD1. This CDR3 contains 15 residues. V dropped 5 bases and J dropped 1; count of bases not matched to a gene: 5. CDR1 is MNHEY and CDR2 is SVGAGI in the germline V gene.

V and J are TRBV5-1 and TRBJ1-3; D not certain. Between the trimmed V and J ends, which lost 1 base and 2 bases, there was a span of 10 bases. The CDR3 has 15 residues. Germline assignment: CDR1 SGHRS and CDR2 YFSETQ. The chain's CDR3 is CASSLTKTTGNTIYF. DNA for the CDR3: TGCGCCAGCAGCTTGACAAAGACAACTGGAAACACCATATATTTT. Combining the CDR3 with reference TRBV5-1 and TRBJ1-3 gives the whole variable domain KAGVTQTPRYLIKTRGQQVTLSCSPISGHRSVSWYQQTPGQGLQFLFEYFSETQRNKGNFPGRFSGRQFSNSRSEMNVSTLELGDSALYLCASSLTKTTGNTIYFGEGSWLTVV.

The rearrangement joins TRBV5-5 to TRBJ1-4; TRBD1 matches 9 bases. After removal of 3 bases from V and 4 bases from J, the junction contained 7 bases not matched to a gene. Germline lookup yields CDR1 SGHKS and CDR2 YYEKEE (reference sequence). CDR3 length: 16 amino acids. CDR3 amino acids: CASSSGQGGLNEKLFF. The CDR3 DNA is TGTGCCAGCAGCTCGGGACAGGGAGGTCTTAATGAAAAACTGTTTTTT. Together with reference TRBV5-5 and TRBJ1-4, the CDR3 gives the full variable domain: DAGVTQSPTHLIKTRGQQVTLRCSPISGHKSVSWYQQVLGQGPQFIFQYYEKEERGRGNFPDRFSARQFPNYSSELNVNALLLGDSALYLCASSSGQGGLNEKLFFGSGTQLSVL.

This clone was seen only once. Here the CDR3 DNA reads TGCAGCGTTGACCGAGGGTCTAGCTCAAGGGCGCGAGATACGCAGTATTTT. It specifies CSVDRGSSSRARDTQYF. The rearrangement uses TRBV29-1 and TRBJ2-3; D is perhaps TRBD2 (5 bases). The ends were cut back, 3 bases at V and 5 bases at J, with 24 bases in the middle. Per the germline V gene, CDR1 is SQVTM and CDR2 is ANQGSEA. This CDR3 is built from 17 residues.

This sequence joins TRBV5-6 and TRBJ2-5, with 8 bases identical to TRBD1. Germline V gene sequence: CDR1 SGHDT, CDR2 YYEEEE. Losses at the gene ends were 4 bases for V and 3 bases for J; bases not matched to a gene: 5. This CDR3 comprises 14 residues. The CDR3: CASSQGAGEETQYF. The CDR3 coding sequence is TGTGCCAGCAGCCAGGGGGCCGGGGAAGAGACCCAGTACTTC.

The chain links TRBV7-8 to TRBJ2-3; D may be TRBD2 (6 bases). The CDR3 is 18 residues long. V lost 2 bases, J lost 6 bases, and 24 bases lay in between. The germline CDR1 and CDR2 sequences are SGHVS and FQNEAQ. The DNA for the CDR3 is TGTGCCAGCAGCTTATATGGTGTGGGTAGCGGAAACACTGATACGCAGTATTTT. As protein: CASSLYGVGSGNTDTQYF.

The genes are TRBV19 and TRBJ2-2; 7 bases align to TRBD1. There are 15 residues in the CDR3. Germline trimming cut 7 bases from V and 1 base from J; bases unmatched to any gene: 6. Germline V gene data show CDR1 as LNHDA and CDR2 as SQIVND (reference sequence). This CDR3 is CASTSGQKNTGELFF. DNA of the CDR3: TGTGCCAGTACATCGGGACAGAAGAACACCGGGGAGCTGTTTTTT.

The rearrangement uses TRBV9 and TRBJ1-1, with D possibly being TRBD1 (5 bases). In germline, CDR1 is SGDLS, CDR2 YYNGEE. Deletions cut 1 base from V and 6 bases from J, with 13 bases between. This CDR3 comprises 14 residues. CDR3 nucleotide sequence: TGTGCCAGCAGCGTAACGGAGGGGTGGGCTGAAGCTTTCTTT. Its protein is CASSVTEGWAEAFF.

This chain uses TRBV6-6 with TRBJ1-1; the D is unclear. This CDR3 spans 15 amino acids. V lost 0 bases to trimming and J lost 0 bases, with 8 bases between them. Germline assignment: CDR1 MNHNY and CDR2 SVGAGI (reference sequence). This CDR3 reads CASSYSPLMNTEAFF. In nucleotides, the CDR3 is TGTGCCAGCAGTTACTCGCCGCTCATGAACACTGAAGCTTTCTTT.

This chain links TRBV6-5 with TRBJ2-4; 7 bases match TRBD1. The V gene's germline CDR1 is MNHEY and CDR2 SVGAGI. V lost 6 bases, J lost 13 bases, and 6 bases stayed unmatched. There are 11 residues in the CDR3. CDR3 in amino acids: CASSRQGEQYF. The CDR3 region has the DNA TGTGCCAGCAGCCGACAGGGAGAACAGTACTTC.

This chain joins TRBV4-1 and TRBJ2-7; D not certain. The CDR3 runs 13 residues. The V gene lost 4 bases and the J gene lost 7 bases, with 14 bases spanning the gap. The germline CDR1 and CDR2 sequences are MGHRA and YSYEKL. DNA of the CDR3: TGCGCCAGCAGCCCGGACGGGCTAGAGGAGCAGTACTTC. Amino acids: CASSPDGLEEQYF.

This chain joins TRBV6-5 and TRBJ1-2, with D hard to call. V dropped 0 bases and J dropped 1 base, with 9 bases sitting between them. The germline V gene has CDR1 MNHEY and CDR2 SVGAGI. This CDR3 has 15 amino acids. CDR3 region: CASSYSQSDNYGYTF. Written as DNA, the CDR3 is TGTGCCAGCAGTTACTCCCAGAGCGATAACTATGGCTACACCTTC.

The rearrangement links TRBV20-1 to TRBJ1-4; possibly TRBD1 for D (5 bases). The V end was cut by 5 bases, the J end by 11 bases, with 12 bases between. Germline V lookup: CDR1 DFQATT, CDR2 SNEGSKA (reference sequence). The CDR3 has 11 amino acids. Here the CDR3 DNA reads TGCAGTGCTTCTCCCCGGGACAAACTGTTTTTT. Translation: CSASPRDKLFF.

The chain is built from TRBV13 and TRBJ2-7; 7 positions match TRBD2. Germline V gene data show CDR1 as PRHDT and CDR2 as FYEKMQ (reference sequence). This CDR3 region has 17 residues. The V and J ends lost 3 bases and 1 base, in that order; junction bases with no gene match: 12. The CDR3 protein is CASSFGTDGGSSYEQYF. DNA for the CDR3: TGTGCCAGCAGCTTCGGTACTGACGGGGGGTCATCCTACGAGCAGTACTTC.

This clone is medium-sized (0.01 to 0.1%) by share. The V and J genes are TRBV5-6 and TRBJ1-1; 11 nucleotides agree with TRBD1. Germline V CDR1 and CDR2: SGHDT, YYEEEE. CDR3 length: 15 amino acids. V gave up 2 bases and J gave up 5 bases; unmatched junction bases: 5. CDR3 loop: CASSLGQGAWTEAFF. DNA for the CDR3: TGTGCCAGCAGCTTAGGACAGGGGGCTTGGACTGAAGCTTTCTTT. Together with reference TRBV5-6 and TRBJ1-1, the CDR3 gives the full variable domain: DAGVTQSPTHLIKTRGQQVTLRCSPKSGHDTVSWYQQALGQGPQFIFQYYEEEERQRGNFPDRFSGHQFPNYSSELNVNALLLGDSALYLCASSLGQGAWTEAFFGQGTRLTVV.

The J gene is TRBJ2-7, the V gene TRBV6-5; either TRBD1 or TRBD2 may fit D (5 bases each). CDR1 MNHEY and CDR2 SVGAGI come from the germline V gene. V gave up 6 bases and J gave up 8 bases, with 20 bases separating them. The CDR3 runs 14 residues. The CDR3 region has the DNA TGTGCCAGCAGCCTCGGGACGGACCTTTACAAGCAGTACTTC. It codes for CASSLGTDLYKQYF.

This rearrangement joins TRBV18 to TRBJ2-7; possible D gene TRBD1, 5 bases. Germline V gives CDR1 KGHSH, CDR2 LQKENI. This CDR3 is 14 amino acids long. Trimming took 6 bases from V and 2 from J, leaving 14 bases between them. The CDR3 coding sequence is TGTGCCAGCTCCCCAGGGCGGCCGGCCTACGAGCAGTACTTC. Translated: CASSPGRPAYEQYF.

The chain is built from TRBV19 and TRBJ2-5; D unresolved. The CDR3 sequence is 13 residues long. Trimming pared 6 bases from V and 4 bases from J, leaving 12 bases between. Germline-derived CDR1 and CDR2 are LNHDA and SQIVND (reference sequence). The CDR3 nucleotides read TGTGCCAGTAGCGACGCAGCTGCAGAGACCCAGTACTTC. Encoded protein: CASSDAAAETQYF.

The V gene is TRBV18, the J gene TRBJ1-1, with D perhaps matching TRBD1 (5 bases). In germline, CDR1 is KGHSH, CDR2 LQKENI. The CDR3 is 16 amino acids. Between the trimmed V and J ends, which lost 6 bases and 0 bases, there was a span of 17 bases. The CDR3 reads CASSQGVGTMNTEAFF. The CDR3 DNA follows: TGTGCCAGCTCCCAGGGTGTGGGGACCATGAACACTGAAGCTTTCTTT.

This clone showed up just once. The chain employs TRBV11-2 and TRBJ2-3; 7 bases line up with TRBD2. The CDR3 length is 16 residues. V lost 0 bases, J lost 1 base, and 4 bases stayed unmatched. CDR1 SGHAT and CDR2 FQNNGV come from the germline V gene. CDR3 sequence reads: CASSLEGGLGTDTQYF. The CDR3 DNA reads TGTGCCAGCAGCTTAGAGGGAGGGCTGGGCACAGATACGCAGTATTTT.

The chain recombines TRBV6-5 with TRBJ1-5; D is unclear. Deletions cut 6 bases from V and 2 bases from J, with 11 bases between. This CDR3 is 14 amino acids long. Per germline, CDR1 MNHEY and CDR2 SVGAGI. CDR3 region: CASRPRQGNQPQHF. The DNA of the CDR3 is TGTGCCAGCAGACCCCGACAAGGCAATCAGCCCCAGCATTTT.

V usage is TRBV4-1 and J usage is TRBJ2-1; the D gene is possibly TRBD2 (5 bases). Germline CDR1 reads MGHRA; CDR2 reads YSYEKL. V was pared by 4 bases and J by 6 bases, with 7 bases between. The CDR3 loop spans 12 amino acids. CDR3 DNA sequence: TGCGCCAGCAGCCTAGAGGGCAATGAGCAGTTCTTC. Its protein product is CASSLEGNEQFF.

This chain joins TRBV7-2 and TRBJ2-7; 9 nucleotides match TRBD1. The trim removed 1 base at V and 4 bases at J, leaving 5 bases unmatched. From germline, CDR1 is SGHTA and CDR2 FQGNSA. The CDR3 sequence is 15 residues long. As DNA, the CDR3 is TGTGCCAGCAGCTTAGGGACAGGGGTCCCTTACGAGCAGTACTTC. It specifies CASSLGTGVPYEQYF.

The chain joins TRBV6-1 to TRBJ2-2; tentatively, D is TRBD1 (6 bases). Germline V gene sequence: CDR1 MNHNS, CDR2 SASEGT. Trimming took 3 bases from V and 5 from J, leaving 7 bases between them. The CDR3 runs 13 residues. As DNA, the CDR3 is TGTGCCAGCAGTGACAGGGGAACCGGGGAGCTGTTTTTT. Its translation is CASSDRGTGELFF.

This chain links TRBV12-5 with TRBJ2-3; D gene uncertain. Trimming removed 4 bases from V and 1 base from J, with 15 bases in between. The CDR3 loop spans 16 amino acids. Germline V gene data show CDR1 as LGHNT and CDR2 as FRNRAP. CDR3 bases: TGTGCTAGTGGTTCAATATCTACTGCCCGCACAGATACGCAGTATTTT. This translates into CASGSISTARTDTQYF.

J is TRBJ2-5 and V is TRBV5-8; TRBD2 agrees at 9 bases. Matching the DNA end better, TRBJ2-7 makes the J call doubtful. This CDR3 has 15 amino acids. The germline CDR1 and CDR2 sequences are SGHTS and YDEGEE. The CDR3 DNA sequence: TGTGCCAGCAGCTTGCCTAGCGGGGATGTCTACGAGCAGTACTTC. It is translated as CASSLPSGDVYEQYF.

This clone was recorded a few times. The chain joins TRBV5-6 to TRBJ1-1; 7 positions match TRBD1. With 4 bases clipped from V and 0 bases from J, the junction kept 3 bases outside the gene matches. Per germline, CDR1 SGHDT and CDR2 YYEEEE. CDR3 length: 14 residues. CDR3 coding DNA: TGTGCCAGCAGCCAGGGACAGTTGAACACTGAAGCTTTCTTT. Protein sequence: CASSQGQLNTEAFF. The variable domain in full, with the rest retrieved from reference TRBV5-6 and TRBJ1-1, is DAGVTQSPTHLIKTRGQQVTLRCSPKSGHDTVSWYQQALGQGPQFIFQYYEEEERQRGNFPDRFSGHQFPNYSSELNVNALLLGDSALYLCASSQGQLNTEAFFGQGTRLTVV.

V gene TRBV5-6 combines with J gene TRBJ2-7, with TRBD1 matching over 10 bases. This CDR3 is built from 14 residues. Trimming cost V 8 bases and J 1 base; bases outside gene matches: 6. From germline, CDR1 is SGHDT and CDR2 YYEEEE. The CDR3 nucleotides read TGTGCCAGTGGGGCGGGACAGGGGTCCTACGAGCAGTACTTC. Protein: CASGAGQGSYEQYF.